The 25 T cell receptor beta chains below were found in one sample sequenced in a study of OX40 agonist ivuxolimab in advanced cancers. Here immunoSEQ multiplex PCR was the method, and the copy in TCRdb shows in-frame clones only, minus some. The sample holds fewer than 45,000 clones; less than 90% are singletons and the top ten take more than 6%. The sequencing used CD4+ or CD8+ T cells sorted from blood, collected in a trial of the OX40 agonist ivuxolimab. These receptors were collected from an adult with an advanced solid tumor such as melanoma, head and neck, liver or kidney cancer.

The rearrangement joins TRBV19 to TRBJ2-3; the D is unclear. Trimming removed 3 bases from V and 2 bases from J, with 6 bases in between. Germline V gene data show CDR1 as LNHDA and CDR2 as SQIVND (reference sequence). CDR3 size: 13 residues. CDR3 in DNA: TGTGCCAGTAGTATTAGGAACACAGATACGCAGTATTTT. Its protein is CASSIRNTDTQYF.

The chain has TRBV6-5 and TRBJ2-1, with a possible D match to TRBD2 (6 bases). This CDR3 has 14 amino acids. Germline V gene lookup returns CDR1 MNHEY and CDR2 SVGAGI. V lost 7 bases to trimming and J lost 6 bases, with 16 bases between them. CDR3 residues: CASNPFGSTNEQFF. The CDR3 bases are TGTGCCAGCAACCCCTTCGGGAGCACCAATGAGCAGTTCTTC.

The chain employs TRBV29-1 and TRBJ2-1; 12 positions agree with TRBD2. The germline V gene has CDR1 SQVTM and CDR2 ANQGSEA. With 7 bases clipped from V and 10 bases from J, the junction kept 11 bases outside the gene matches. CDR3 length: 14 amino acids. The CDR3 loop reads CSGGTSGWDLEQFF. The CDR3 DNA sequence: TGCAGCGGGGGGACTAGCGGGTGGGACCTAGAGCAGTTCTTC.

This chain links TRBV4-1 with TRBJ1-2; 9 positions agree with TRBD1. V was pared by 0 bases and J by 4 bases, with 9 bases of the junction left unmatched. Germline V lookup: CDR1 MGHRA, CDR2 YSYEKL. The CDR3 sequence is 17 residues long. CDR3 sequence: CASSQDGDRAAVYGYTF. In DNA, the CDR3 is TGCGCCAGCAGCCAAGATGGGGACAGGGCGGCGGTCTATGGCTACACCTTC.

CDR3 sequence (DNA): TGTGCCAGCAGCCCAGGGACAGGAGCTAGCACAGATACGCAGTATTTT. This translates into CASSPGTGASTDTQYF. This rearrangement joins TRBV5-6 to TRBJ2-3; 8 bases align to TRBD1. Germline trimming cut 4 bases from V and 0 bases from J; bases unmatched to any gene: 7. CDR3 length equals 16 residues. Looked up from germline, CDR1 is SGHDT and CDR2 is YYEEEE.

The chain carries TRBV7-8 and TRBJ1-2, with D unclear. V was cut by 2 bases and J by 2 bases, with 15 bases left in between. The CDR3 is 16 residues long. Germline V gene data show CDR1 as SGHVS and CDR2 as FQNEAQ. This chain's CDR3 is CASSLRRQAENYGYTF. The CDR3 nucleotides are TGTGCCAGCAGCTTAAGACGGCAGGCCGAAAACTATGGCTACACCTTC. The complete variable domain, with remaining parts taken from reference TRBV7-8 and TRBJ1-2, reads GAGVSQSPRYKVAKRGQDVALRCDPISGHVSLFWYQQALGQGPEFLTYFQNEAQLDKSGLPSDRFFAERPEGSVSTLKIQRTQQEDSAVYLCASSLRRQAENYGYTFGSGTRLTVV.

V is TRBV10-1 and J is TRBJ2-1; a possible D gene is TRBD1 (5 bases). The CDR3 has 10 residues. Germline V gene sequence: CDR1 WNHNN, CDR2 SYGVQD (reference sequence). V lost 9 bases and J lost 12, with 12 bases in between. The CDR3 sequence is CARQGKGQFF. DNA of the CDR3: TGCGCCAGGCAGGGTAAAGGGCAGTTCTTC.

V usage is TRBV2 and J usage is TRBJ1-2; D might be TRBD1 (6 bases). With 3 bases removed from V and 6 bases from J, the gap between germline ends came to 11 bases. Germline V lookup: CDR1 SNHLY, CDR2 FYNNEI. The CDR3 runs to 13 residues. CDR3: CASSEGTSNGYTF. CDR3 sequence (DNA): TGTGCCAGCAGTGAGGGGACAAGCAATGGCTACACCTTC. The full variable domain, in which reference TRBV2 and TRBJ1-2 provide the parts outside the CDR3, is EPEVTQTPSHQVTQMGQEVILRCVPISNHLYFYWYRQILGQKVEFLVSFYNNEISEKSEIFDDQFSVERPDGSNFTLKIRSTKLEDSAMYFCASSEGTSNGYTFGSGTRLTVV.

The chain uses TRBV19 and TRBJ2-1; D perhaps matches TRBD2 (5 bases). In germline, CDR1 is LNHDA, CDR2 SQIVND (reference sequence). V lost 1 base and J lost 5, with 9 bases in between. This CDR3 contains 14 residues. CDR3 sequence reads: CASSIGGSNNEQFF. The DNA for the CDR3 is TGTGCCAGTAGTATAGGAGGGAGTAACAATGAGCAGTTCTTC.

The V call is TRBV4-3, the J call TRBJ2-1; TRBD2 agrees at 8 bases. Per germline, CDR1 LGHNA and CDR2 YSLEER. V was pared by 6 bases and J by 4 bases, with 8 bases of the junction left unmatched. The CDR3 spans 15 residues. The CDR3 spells CASRPEAGAYNEQFF. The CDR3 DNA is TGCGCCAGCAGGCCAGAAGCGGGAGCTTACAATGAGCAGTTCTTC.

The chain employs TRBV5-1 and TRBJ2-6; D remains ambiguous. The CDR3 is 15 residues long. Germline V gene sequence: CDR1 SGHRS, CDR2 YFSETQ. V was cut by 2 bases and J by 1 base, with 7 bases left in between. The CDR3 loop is CASSFSGSGANVLTF. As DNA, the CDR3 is TGCGCCAGCAGCTTTTCCGGTTCTGGGGCCAACGTCCTGACTTTC.

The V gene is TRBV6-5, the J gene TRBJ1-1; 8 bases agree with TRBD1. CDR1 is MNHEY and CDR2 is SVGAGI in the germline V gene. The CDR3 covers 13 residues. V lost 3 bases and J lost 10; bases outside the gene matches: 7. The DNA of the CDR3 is TGTGCCAGCAGTTATCCAGGGGGCATCGGAGCTTTCTTT. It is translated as CASSYPGGIGAFF.

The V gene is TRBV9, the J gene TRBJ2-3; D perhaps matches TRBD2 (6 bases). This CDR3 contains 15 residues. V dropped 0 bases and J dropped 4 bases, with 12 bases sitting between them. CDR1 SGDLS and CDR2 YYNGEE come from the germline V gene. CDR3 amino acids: CASSVVPGAADTQYF. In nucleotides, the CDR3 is TGTGCCAGCAGCGTAGTTCCGGGAGCCGCAGATACGCAGTATTTT. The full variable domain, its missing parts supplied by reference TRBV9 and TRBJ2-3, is DSGVTQTPKHLITATGQRVTLRCSPRSGDLSVYWYQQSLDQGLQFLIQYYNGEERAKGNILERFSAQQFPDLHSELNLSSLELGDSALYFCASSVVPGAADTQYFGPGTRLTVL.

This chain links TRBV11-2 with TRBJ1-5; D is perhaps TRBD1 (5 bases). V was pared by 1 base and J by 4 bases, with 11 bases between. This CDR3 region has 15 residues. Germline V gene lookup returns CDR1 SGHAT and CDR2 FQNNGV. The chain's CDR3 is CASSLAGAGNQPQHF. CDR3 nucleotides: TGTGCCAGCAGCTTAGCTGGGGCAGGTAATCAGCCCCAGCATTTT.

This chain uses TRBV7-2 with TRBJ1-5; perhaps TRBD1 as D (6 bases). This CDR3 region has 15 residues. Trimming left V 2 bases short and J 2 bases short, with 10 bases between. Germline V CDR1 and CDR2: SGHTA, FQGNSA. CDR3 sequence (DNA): TGTGCCAGCAGCTTAAGCAGGGGAGGCAATCAGCCCCAGCATTTT. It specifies CASSLSRGGNQPQHF.

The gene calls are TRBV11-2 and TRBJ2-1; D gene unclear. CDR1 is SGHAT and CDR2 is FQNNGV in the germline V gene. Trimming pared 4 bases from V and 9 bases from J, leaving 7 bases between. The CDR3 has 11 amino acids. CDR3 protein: CASSYGGEQFF. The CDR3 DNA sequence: TGTGCCAGCAGCTATGGTGGTGAGCAGTTCTTC.

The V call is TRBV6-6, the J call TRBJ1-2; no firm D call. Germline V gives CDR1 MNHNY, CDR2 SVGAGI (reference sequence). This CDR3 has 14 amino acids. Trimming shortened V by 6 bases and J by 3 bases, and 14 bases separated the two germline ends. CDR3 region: CASSLTPWDYGYTF. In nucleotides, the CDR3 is TGTGCCAGCAGCTTGACACCCTGGGACTATGGCTACACCTTC.

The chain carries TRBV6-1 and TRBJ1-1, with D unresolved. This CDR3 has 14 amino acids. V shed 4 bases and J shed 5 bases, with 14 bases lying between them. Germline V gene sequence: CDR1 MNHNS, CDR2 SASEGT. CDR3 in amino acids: CASSGPIVSTEAFF. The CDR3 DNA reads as TGTGCCAGCAGTGGCCCGATAGTGAGTACTGAAGCTTTCTTT.

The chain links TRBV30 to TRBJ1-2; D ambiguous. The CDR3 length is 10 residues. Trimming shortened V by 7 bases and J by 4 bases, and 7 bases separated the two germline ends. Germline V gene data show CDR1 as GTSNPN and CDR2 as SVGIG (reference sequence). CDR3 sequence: CASGGYGYTF. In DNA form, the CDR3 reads TGTGCCTCAGGAGGCTATGGCTACACCTTC. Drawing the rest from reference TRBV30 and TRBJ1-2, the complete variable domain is SQTIHQWPATLVQPVGSPLSLECTVEGTSNPNLYWYRQAAGRGLQLLFYSVGIGQISSEVPQNLSASRPQDRQFILSSKKLLLSDSGFYLCASGGYGYTFGSGTRLTVV.

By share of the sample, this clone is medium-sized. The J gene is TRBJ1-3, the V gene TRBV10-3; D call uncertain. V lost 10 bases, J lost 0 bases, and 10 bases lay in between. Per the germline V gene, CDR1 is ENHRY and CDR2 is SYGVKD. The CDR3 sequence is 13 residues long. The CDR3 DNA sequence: TGTGCCACAACATGGAGCTCTGGAAACACCATATATTTT. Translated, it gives CATTWSSGNTIYF.

CDR3 sequence (DNA): TGCGCCAGCGCAACGACATCGGGAGAACATGAAGCTTTCTTT. Amino acid sequence: CASATTSGEHEAFF. This chain links TRBV5-1 with TRBJ1-1; D is undetermined. Germline lookup yields CDR1 SGHRS and CDR2 YFSETQ. The length of the CDR3 is 14 residues. The V end lost 7 bases, the J end lost 7 bases, and 20 bases lay between the germline ends. Drawing the rest from reference TRBV5-1 and TRBJ1-1, the complete variable domain is KAGVTQTPRYLIKTRGQQVTLSCSPISGHRSVSWYQQTPGQGLQFLFEYFSETQRNKGNFPGRFSGRQFSNSRSEMNVSTLELGDSALYLCASATTSGEHEAFFGQGTRLTVV.

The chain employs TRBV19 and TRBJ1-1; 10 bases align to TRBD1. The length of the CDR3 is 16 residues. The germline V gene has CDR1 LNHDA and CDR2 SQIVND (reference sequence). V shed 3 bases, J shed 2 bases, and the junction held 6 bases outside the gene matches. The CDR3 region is CASSIGTGVLNTEAFF. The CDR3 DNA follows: TGTGCCAGTAGTATCGGGACAGGGGTGTTAAACACTGAAGCTTTCTTT. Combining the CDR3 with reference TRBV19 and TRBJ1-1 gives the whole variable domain DGGITQSPKYLFRKEGQNVTLSCEQNLNHDAMYWYRQDPGQGLRLIYYSQIVNDFQKGDIAEGYSVSREKKESFPLTVTSAQKNPTAFYLCASSIGTGVLNTEAFFGQGTRLTVV.

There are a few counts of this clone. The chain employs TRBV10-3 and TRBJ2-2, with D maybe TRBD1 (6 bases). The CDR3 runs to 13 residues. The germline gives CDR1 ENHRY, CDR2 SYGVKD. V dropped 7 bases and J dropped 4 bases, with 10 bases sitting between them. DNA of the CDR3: TGTGCCATCAATCCGACAGGCACCGGGGAGCTGTTTTTT. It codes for CAINPTGTGELFF.

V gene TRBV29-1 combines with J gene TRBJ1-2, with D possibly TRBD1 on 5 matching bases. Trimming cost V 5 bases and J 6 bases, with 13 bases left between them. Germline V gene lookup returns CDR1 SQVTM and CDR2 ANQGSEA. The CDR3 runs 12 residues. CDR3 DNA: TGCAGCGTTTACTCGGGGGTTGATGGCTACACCTTC. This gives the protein CSVYSGVDGYTF.

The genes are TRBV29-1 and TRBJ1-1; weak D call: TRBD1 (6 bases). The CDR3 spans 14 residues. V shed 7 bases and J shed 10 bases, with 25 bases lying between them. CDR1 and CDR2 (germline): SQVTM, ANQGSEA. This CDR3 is CSGITGTRVVRAFF. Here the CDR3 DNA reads TGCAGCGGAATTACAGGGACCAGGGTGGTCCGAGCTTTCTTT.